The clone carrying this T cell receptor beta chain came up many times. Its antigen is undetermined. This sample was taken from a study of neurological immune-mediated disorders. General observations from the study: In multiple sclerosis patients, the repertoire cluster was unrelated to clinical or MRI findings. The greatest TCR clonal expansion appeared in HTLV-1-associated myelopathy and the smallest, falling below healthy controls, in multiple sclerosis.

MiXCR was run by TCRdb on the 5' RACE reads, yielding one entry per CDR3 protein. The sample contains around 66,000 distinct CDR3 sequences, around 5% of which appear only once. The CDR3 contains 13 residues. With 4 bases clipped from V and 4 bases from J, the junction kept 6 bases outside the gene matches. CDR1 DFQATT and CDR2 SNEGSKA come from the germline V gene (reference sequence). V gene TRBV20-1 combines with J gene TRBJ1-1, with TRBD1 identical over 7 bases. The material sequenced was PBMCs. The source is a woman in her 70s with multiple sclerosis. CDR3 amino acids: CSAILPGGTEAFF. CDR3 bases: TGCAGTGCTATCTTGCCAGGGGGCACTGAAGCTTTCTTT.